A single sample is the source of the 22 T cell receptor beta chains below, sequenced in a study of cytomegalovirus exposure and HLA in healthy donors. Use of 60 Vbeta and 13 Jbeta primers characterized the PCR. Data came from immunoSEQ multiplex PCR; TCRdb stores just in-frame clones and leaves some out. In the table there are 100,000 to 150,000 clones, over 60% of which are singletons. Sequencing input: PBMCs. These receptors were collected from a female donor in good health and CMV-seronegative.

V and J are TRBV6-1 and TRBJ2-2, with D perhaps matching TRBD1 (6 bases). CDR3 size: 15 residues. Trimming took off 2 bases at V and 3 bases at J, with 10 bases between the two ends. CDR1 is MNHNS, CDR2 SASEGT, per germline. The CDR3 reads CASSEQGPYTGELFF. CDR3 DNA sequence: TGTGCCAGCAGTGAACAGGGGCCGTACACCGGGGAGCTGTTTTTT.

This clone has a single count. The J gene is TRBJ2-7, the V gene TRBV6-5; D is perhaps TRBD1 (6 bases). The V end lost 2 bases, the J end lost 4 bases, and 6 bases lay between the germline ends. Germline CDR1 reads MNHEY; CDR2 reads SVGAGI. The CDR3 is 12 residues long. CDR3 amino acids: CASSYRGYEQYF. The CDR3 region has the DNA TGTGCCAGCAGTTACAGGGGGTACGAGCAGTACTTC.

The V call is TRBV29-1, the J call TRBJ2-1; D perhaps matches TRBD1 (6 bases). V was shortened by 0 bases and J by 8 bases, with 8 bases between the two germline ends. This CDR3 spans 12 amino acids. Germline assignment: CDR1 SQVTM and CDR2 ANQGSEA. The CDR3 loop reads CSVEDQGYEQFF. The CDR3, as DNA: TGCAGCGTTGAAGATCAGGGGTATGAGCAGTTCTTC.

This clone was seen only once. This chain uses TRBV9 with TRBJ1-3; tentative D call: TRBD1 (5 bases). The CDR3 loop spans 17 amino acids. Trimming took off 0 bases at V and 1 base at J, with 14 bases between the two ends. Looked up from germline, CDR1 is SGDLS and CDR2 is YYNGEE. The CDR3, as DNA: TGTGCCAGCAGCGTAGAGGGCAGGGTGTTTTCTGGAAACACCATATATTTT. Amino acid sequence: CASSVEGRVFSGNTIYF.

The chain employs TRBV29-1 and TRBJ2-5, with D perhaps matching TRBD1 (5 bases). The length of the CDR3 is 16 residues. The germline CDR1 and CDR2 sequences are SQVTM and ANQGSEA. V lost 6 bases, J lost 0 bases, and 20 bases lay in between. CDR3 nucleotides: TGCAGCGTCGCCCTTGCCAGGACACCGTACCAAGAGACCCAGTACTTC. Translated, it gives CSVALARTPYQETQYF.

The J gene is TRBJ2-1, the V gene TRBV30; D unresolved. Germline V CDR1 and CDR2: GTSNPN, SVGIG (reference sequence). Trimming took off 1 base at V and 4 bases at J, with 5 bases between the two ends. The CDR3 loop spans 12 amino acids. The CDR3 sequence is CAWSAQYNEQFF. Written as DNA, the CDR3 is TGTGCCTGGAGTGCACAATACAATGAGCAGTTCTTC.

The gene calls are TRBV9 and TRBJ1-1; D is possibly TRBD1 (5 bases). The CDR3 has 16 residues. V was pared by 4 bases and J by 4 bases, with 20 bases between. Germline values: CDR1 SGDLS, CDR2 YYNGEE. The CDR3 DNA is TGTGCCAGCAGCCCCCCCCCTGGAGGGGAGGCCACTGAAGCTTTCTTT. Protein product: CASSPPPGGEATEAFF.

The chain is built from TRBV18 and TRBJ2-7; D gene ambiguous. There are 14 residues in the CDR3. V lost 2 bases to trimming and J lost 2 bases, with 10 bases between them. Per germline, CDR1 KGHSH and CDR2 LQKENI. CDR3 DNA sequence: TGTGCCAGCTCACCAGGGCCGCCAACCTACGAGCAGTACTTC. Translation gives CASSPGPPTYEQYF.

The chain is built from TRBV5-6 and TRBJ1-1; D possibly corresponds to TRBD1 (5 bases). V was trimmed by 0 bases and J by 4 bases, leaving 19 bases between them. The CDR3 is made up of 17 amino acids. CDR1 is SGHDT and CDR2 is YYEEEE in the germline V gene. The CDR3 DNA reads TGTGCCAGCAGCTTGGCCCCGGCGGGGCCCTGGGGCACTGAAGCTTTCTTT. Its protein is CASSLAPAGPWGTEAFF.

This chain uses TRBV28 with TRBJ1-1; 7 bases map to TRBD1. Germline V gene data show CDR1 as MDHEN and CDR2 as SYDVKM. After removal of 5 bases from V and 6 bases from J, the junction contained 9 bases not matched to a gene. The CDR3 sequence is 14 residues long. This CDR3 is CASSPNDRAAEAFF. CDR3 sequence (DNA): TGTGCCAGCAGTCCTAACGACAGGGCCGCTGAAGCTTTCTTT. Drawing the rest from reference TRBV28 and TRBJ1-1, the complete variable domain is DVKVTQSSRYLVKRTGEKVFLECVQDMDHENMFWYRQDPGLGLRLIYFSYDVKMKEKGDIPEGYSVSREKKERFSLILESASTNQTSMYLCASSPNDRAAEAFFGQGTRLTVV.

This sequence joins TRBV5-1 and TRBJ1-1; TRBD1 is a possible D gene (6 bases). CDR1 is SGHRS and CDR2 is YFSETQ in the germline V gene. Trimming removed 0 bases from V and 0 bases from J, with 6 bases in between. The CDR3 consists of 14 residues. The CDR3 here is CASSLGTVNTEAFF. Here the CDR3 DNA reads TGCGCCAGCAGCTTGGGGACAGTGAACACTGAAGCTTTCTTT.

J is TRBJ2-7 and V is TRBV11-2, with D possibly TRBD1 on 6 matching bases. The CDR3 is 14 residues long. Germline CDR1 reads SGHAT; CDR2 reads FQNNGV. V was cut by 2 bases and J by 2 bases, with 10 bases left in between. The CDR3 reads CASSLNRVPYEQYF. The CDR3, as DNA: TGTGCCAGCAGCTTAAACAGGGTCCCCTACGAGCAGTACTTC.

The gene calls are TRBV14 and TRBJ2-5, with TRBD2 as a possible D gene (6 bases). Near its end, the DNA agrees better with TRBJ2-7, so the J call may be wrong. CDR3 length: 14 residues. Germline V gene lookup returns CDR1 SGHDN and CDR2 FVKESK. CDR3 bases: TGTGCCAGCAGCCAACTAGCGAGCTCCTACGAGCAGTACTTC. This gives the protein CASSQLASSYEQYF.

The chain employs TRBV4-1 and TRBJ2-5; 8 nucleotides line up with TRBD1. Germline V gene data show CDR1 as MGHRA and CDR2 as YSYEKL. J was trimmed by 3 bases and V by 3 bases; bases with no gene match: 0. The CDR3 sequence is 13 residues long. The CDR3 bases are TGCGCCAGCAGCCAGGACAGGGAAGAGACCCAGTACTTC. Residues: CASSQDREETQYF.

J is TRBJ2-3 and V is TRBV10-1; possible D gene TRBD2, 5 bases. Per germline, CDR1 WNHNN and CDR2 SYGVQD (reference sequence). The CDR3 spans 12 residues. The V end was cut by 6 bases, the J end by 5 bases, with 9 bases between. The DNA for the CDR3 is TGCGCCAGCAGCCAACTAGAAGATACGCAGTATTTT. This codes for CASSQLEDTQYF.

This clone turned up a few times. V usage is TRBV5-6 and J usage is TRBJ2-7; D unresolved. CDR3 length: 15 amino acids. CDR1 SGHDT and CDR2 YYEEEE come from the germline V gene. V was cut by 3 bases and J by 0 bases, with 13 bases left in between. The CDR3 spells CASSSLTASSYEQYF. The CDR3 DNA is TGTGCCAGCAGCTCCTTGACTGCCAGCTCCTACGAGCAGTACTTC.

J is TRBJ2-3 and V is TRBV6-1; 8 nucleotides match TRBD1. The CDR3 consists of 14 residues. CDR1 and CDR2 (germline): MNHNS, SASEGT. The V and J ends lost 6 bases and 4 bases, in that order; junction bases with no gene match: 6. CDR3 sequence: CASSLDRGPDTQYF. CDR3 in DNA: TGTGCCAGCAGCCTAGACAGGGGACCAGATACGCAGTATTTT.

V is TRBV6-5 and J is TRBJ2-7; maybe TRBD1 (6 bases). V was shortened by 6 bases and J by 4 bases, with 13 bases between the two germline ends. Germline CDR1 reads MNHEY; CDR2 reads SVGAGI. CDR3 length equals 13 residues. CDR3 loop: CASSSGTHYEQYF. The CDR3 coding sequence is TGTGCCAGCAGCTCCGGGACACATTACGAGCAGTACTTC.

The chain employs TRBV15 and TRBJ2-5; perhaps TRBD1 as D (5 bases). CDR1 and CDR2 (germline): LNHNV, YYDKDF (reference sequence). V lost 0 bases, J lost 4 bases, and 15 bases lay in between. The CDR3 has 16 residues. The CDR3 reads CATSRDPRASSETQYF. CDR3 sequence (DNA): TGTGCCACCAGCAGAGATCCCAGGGCTAGTTCAGAGACCCAGTACTTC.

This clone was seen just once. V gene TRBV11-2 combines with J gene TRBJ2-1; a weak D match, TRBD1 (5 bases). Germline V gene sequence: CDR1 SGHAT, CDR2 FQNNGV. The CDR3 loop spans 12 amino acids. The germline V and J ends were trimmed by 0 bases and 8 bases, with 5 bases remaining between them. CDR3 DNA sequence: TGTGCCAGCAGCTTAGACAGGGATGAGCAGTTCTTC. The encoded protein is CASSLDRDEQFF.

The V call is TRBV9, the J call TRBJ2-5, with 12 nucleotides matching TRBD1. Germline lookup yields CDR1 SGDLS and CDR2 YYNGEE. This CDR3 spans 16 amino acids. The V segment lost 3 bases and the J segment 5 bases; nucleotides outside the gene matches: 8. CDR3 protein: CASSASGTGGSETQYF. In DNA, the CDR3 is TGTGCCAGCAGCGCCTCCGGGACAGGGGGCTCGGAGACCCAGTACTTC. The whole variable domain, remainder taken from reference TRBV9 and TRBJ2-5, is DSGVTQTPKHLITATGQRVTLRCSPRSGDLSVYWYQQSLDQGLQFLIQYYNGEERAKGNILERFSAQQFPDLHSELNLSSLELGDSALYFCASSASGTGGSETQYFGPGTRLLVL.

The genes are TRBV7-2 and TRBJ2-1; 9 positions match TRBD2. V was clipped by 5 bases and J by 2 bases; unmatched bases: 4. The CDR3 contains 15 residues. Per the germline V gene, CDR1 is SGHTA and CDR2 is FQGNSA. The CDR3 here is CASSPAGGPYNEQFF. CDR3 sequence (DNA): TGTGCCAGCAGCCCGGCGGGGGGGCCCTACAATGAGCAGTTCTTC.